This T cell receptor beta chain is drawn from a study of T cell changes during pregnancy in multiple sclerosis. The germline V gene encodes CDR1 MNHEY and CDR2 SMNVEV (reference sequence). Trimming took 2 bases from V and 5 from J; bases not matched to a gene: 1. This CDR3 region has 13 residues. This table comes from immunoSEQ multiplex PCR, and its TCRdb copy is limited to in-frame clones, with some not included. Here the sample spans around 30,000 clones, 87% being singletons. The origin of this receptor is a female donor with multiple sclerosis, enrolled in a pregnancy study. The source material was CD8+ T cells from peripheral blood mononuclear cells, sampled in the first trimester of pregnancy. The chain has TRBV27 and TRBJ1-2; 8 nucleotides line up with TRBD1. The CDR3 is CASSLGTGYGYTF. The CDR3 DNA is TGTGCCAGCAGTTTAGGGACAGGTTATGGCTACACCTTC.